Each of the 20 T cell receptor beta chains below was sequenced from the same sample in a study of cytomegalovirus exposure and HLA in healthy donors. The method was immunoSEQ multiplex PCR; TCRdb's version includes in-frame clones alone and lacks a portion of them. The sample records fewer than 95,000 clones, 94% being singletons. The source material was PBMCs. The receptors come from a woman aged 18-29 years in good health and CMV-seronegative.

CDR3 sequence (DNA): TGTGCCAGCAGAAACGAAATAAACCAAATCAGGGGGAAAGAGAGGGAAAAACTGTTTTTT. Its protein is CASRNEINQIRGKEREKLFF. The chain has TRBV21-1 and TRBJ1-4; TRBD1 reflects the table's D call only, with no check against the DNA. TRBV21-1 is marked as a pseudogene. This CDR3 has 20 amino acids.

This chain links TRBV19 with TRBJ1-5; D gene unclear. The CDR3 covers 16 residues. Per the germline V gene, CDR1 is LNHDA and CDR2 is SQIVND (reference sequence). CDR3 sequence reads: CATRRQPGHSNQPQHF. Here the CDR3 DNA reads TGTGCTACTAGGAGGCAACCGGGCCATAGCAATCAGCCCCAGCATTTT.

The rearrangement links TRBV7-9 to TRBJ1-5; D perhaps matches TRBD1 (5 bases). CDR1 and CDR2 from the germline V gene are SEHNR and FQNEAQ (reference sequence). This CDR3 is built from 14 residues. The germline V and J ends were trimmed by 5 bases and 5 bases, with 13 bases remaining between them. The chain's CDR3 is CASSAGGVHQPQHF. The CDR3, as DNA: TGTGCCAGCAGCGCCGGGGGGGTTCATCAGCCCCAGCATTTT.

This chain joins TRBV5-1 and TRBJ2-1, with D possibly matching TRBD1 (6 bases). Per the germline V gene, CDR1 is SGHRS and CDR2 is YFSETQ. This CDR3 has 15 amino acids. V lost 4 bases and J lost 4, with 15 bases in between. The CDR3: CASSADRTLYNEQFF. The CDR3 DNA sequence: TGCGCCAGCAGCGCTGACAGGACCTTGTACAATGAGCAGTTCTTC. Combining the CDR3 with reference TRBV5-1 and TRBJ2-1 gives the whole variable domain KAGVTQTPRYLIKTRGQQVTLSCSPISGHRSVSWYQQTPGQGLQFLFEYFSETQRNKGNFPGRFSGRQFSNSRSEMNVSTLELGDSALYLCASSADRTLYNEQFFGPGTRLTVL.

The V gene is TRBV4-2, the J gene TRBJ2-1; TRBD2 might be the D (6 bases). Germline-derived CDR1 and CDR2 are LGHNA and YNFKEQ. The CDR3 sequence is 13 residues long. V was clipped by 6 bases and J by 7 bases, with 13 bases between them. CDR3 DNA: TGTGCCAGCAGAGAGGGCCGGGGGAATGAGCAGTTCTTC. Translation gives CASREGRGNEQFF.

V is TRBV9 and J is TRBJ1-4, with D tentatively TRBD1 (6 bases). Trimming stripped 4 bases from V and 4 bases from J, with 17 bases between. CDR3 length equals 16 residues. The V gene's germline CDR1 is SGDLS and CDR2 YYNGEE. CDR3 nucleotides: TGTGCCAGCAGCCCTAGTCCTGGGACAAGTAATGAAAAACTGTTTTTT. Its translation: CASSPSPGTSNEKLFF.

The chain couples TRBV19 to TRBJ1-3; TRBD1 matches at 9 bases. The germline CDR1 and CDR2 sequences are LNHDA and SQIVND (reference sequence). The junction had 7 bases not matched to a gene; V was cut back by 5 bases and J by 2 bases. This CDR3 spans 16 amino acids. CDR3 sequence (DNA): TGTGCCAGTAGTGCGCCGGGACAGGGCCCTGGAAACACCATATATTTT. Translating gives CASSAPGQGPGNTIYF. Together with reference TRBV19 and TRBJ1-3, the CDR3 gives the full variable domain: DGGITQSPKYLFRKEGQNVTLSCEQNLNHDAMYWYRQDPGQGLRLIYYSQIVNDFQKGDIAEGYSVSREKKESFPLTVTSAQKNPTAFYLCASSAPGQGPGNTIYFGEGSWLTVV.

This clone was detected only once. The gene calls are TRBV27 and TRBJ1-5; TRBD1 matches 7 bases. Germline V gives CDR1 MNHEY, CDR2 SMNVEV (reference sequence). V lost 5 bases and J lost 4; bases outside the gene matches: 11. CDR3 length: 16 residues. CDR3 coding DNA: TGTGCCAGCAGTCCACGGACAGGACTCAATAATCAGCCCCAGCATTTT. The encoded protein is CASSPRTGLNNQPQHF.

The chain couples TRBV6-5 to TRBJ2-5; D is undetermined. The CDR3 sequence is 12 residues long. CDR1 and CDR2 (germline): MNHEY, SVGAGI. The germline V and J ends were trimmed by 8 bases and 5 bases, with 12 bases remaining between them. In nucleotides, the CDR3 is TGTGCCAGCTGGAGTGTTCGGGAGACCCAGTACTTC. Its protein product is CASWSVRETQYF.

The chain uses TRBV7-9 and TRBJ1-1; 8 positions match TRBD1. Germline CDR1 and CDR2: SEHNR and FQNEAQ (reference sequence). V was pared by 3 bases and J by 10 bases, with 7 bases of the junction left unmatched. CDR3 length: 13 amino acids. Here the CDR3 DNA reads TGTGCCAGCAGCTTTCGTACCAGGGGGCGAGCTTTCTTT. Translated, it gives CASSFRTRGRAFF.

The rearrangement links TRBV11-3 to TRBJ2-2, with D possibly being TRBD1 (6 bases). The germline V and J ends were trimmed by 5 bases and 1 base, with 14 bases remaining between them. In germline, CDR1 is SGHNT, CDR2 YENEEA. CDR3 length: 16 residues. The CDR3 spells CASSLTGTLNTGELFF. The CDR3, as DNA: TGTGCCAGCAGCCTCACCGGGACACTGAACACCGGGGAGCTGTTTTTT.

V gene TRBV7-8 combines with J gene TRBJ2-1; 7 bases are a match to TRBD1. Looked up from germline, CDR1 is SGHVS and CDR2 is FQNEAQ. The trim removed 8 bases at V and 4 bases at J, leaving 8 bases unmatched. CDR3 length: 14 residues. The CDR3 is CASSGTESYNEQFF. DNA for the CDR3: TGTGCCAGCTCCGGGACAGAGAGTTACAATGAGCAGTTCTTC. Combining the CDR3 with reference TRBV7-8 and TRBJ2-1 gives the whole variable domain GAGVSQSPRYKVAKRGQDVALRCDPISGHVSLFWYQQALGQGPEFLTYFQNEAQLDKSGLPSDRFFAERPEGSVSTLKIQRTQQEDSAVYLCASSGTESYNEQFFGPGTRLTVL.

The J gene is TRBJ1-5, the V gene TRBV30, with TRBD1 as a possible D gene (6 bases). The CDR3 spans 13 residues. Between the trimmed V and J ends, which lost 2 bases and 3 bases, there was a span of 8 bases. CDR1 is GTSNPN, CDR2 SVGIG, per germline (reference sequence). The CDR3 DNA reads as TGTGCCTGGAGTCGACAGGACAATCAGCCCCAGCATTTT. Translating it yields CAWSRQDNQPQHF.

The J gene is TRBJ1-1, the V gene TRBV28; D call uncertain. Trimming removed 7 bases at V and 5 bases at J, with 17 bases between. The germline V gene has CDR1 MDHEN and CDR2 SYDVKM. The CDR3 is 14 residues long. CDR3 DNA: TGTGCCAGCATGATGCTGGAGAGAGCGACTGAAGCTTTCTTT. It specifies CASMMLERATEAFF.

The V gene is TRBV28, the J gene TRBJ1-2; no firm D call. The CDR3 spans 12 residues. Germline assignment: CDR1 MDHEN and CDR2 SYDVKM. V shed 6 bases and J shed 7 bases, with 12 bases lying between them. The CDR3, as DNA: TGTGCCAGCAGGTTGGCTTCAGGTGGCTACACCTTC. Amino acid sequence: CASRLASGGYTF.

V and J are TRBV5-4 and TRBJ2-7; D might be TRBD1 (5 bases). V shed 0 bases and J shed 5 bases, with 6 bases lying between them. CDR3 size: 12 residues. CDR1 is SGHNT, CDR2 YYREEE, per germline (reference sequence). The CDR3 nucleotides read TGTGCCAGCAGCTTGGACAGGAACGAGCAGTACTTC. Translation gives CASSLDRNEQYF.

This sequence joins TRBV28 and TRBJ1-2, with a possible D match to TRBD1 (5 bases). Deletions cut 6 bases from V and 2 bases from J, with 13 bases between. CDR1 is MDHEN, CDR2 SYDVKM, per germline. CDR3 length equals 14 residues. CDR3 sequence (DNA): TGTGCCAGCAGGACGCCGGGACTAAACTATGGCTACACCTTC. Translated: CASRTPGLNYGYTF.

The chain recombines TRBV29-1 with TRBJ2-1; tentative D call: TRBD2 (7 bases). The CDR3 sequence is 15 residues long. The germline V and J ends were trimmed by 6 bases and 0 bases, with 15 bases remaining between them. CDR1 SQVTM and CDR2 ANQGSEA come from the germline V gene. This CDR3 reads CSVSSGGRSYNEQFF. CDR3 coding DNA: TGCAGCGTAAGTTCGGGGGGCCGCTCCTACAATGAGCAGTTCTTC.

The gene calls are TRBV27 and TRBJ2-3; TRBD2 matches at 10 bases. Germline values: CDR1 MNHEY, CDR2 SMNVEV (reference sequence). The J segment lost 2 bases and the V segment lost 0 bases, leaving 5 bases of the junction unmatched. The CDR3 is 17 residues long. For the CDR3, the DNA is TGTGCCAGCAGTTTATCTTTACTAGCGGGGACCACAGATACGCAGTATTTT. Amino acids: CASSLSLLAGTTDTQYF.

The gene calls are TRBV9 and TRBJ2-5; a possible D gene is TRBD1 (5 bases). The germline V gene has CDR1 SGDLS and CDR2 YYNGEE. The CDR3 extends over 14 amino acids. The germline V and J ends were trimmed by 2 bases and 1 base, with 9 bases remaining between them. In DNA form, the CDR3 reads TGTGCCAGCAGCGTCGGACATCCCCAAGAGACCCAGTACTTC. It yields the protein CASSVGHPQETQYF.